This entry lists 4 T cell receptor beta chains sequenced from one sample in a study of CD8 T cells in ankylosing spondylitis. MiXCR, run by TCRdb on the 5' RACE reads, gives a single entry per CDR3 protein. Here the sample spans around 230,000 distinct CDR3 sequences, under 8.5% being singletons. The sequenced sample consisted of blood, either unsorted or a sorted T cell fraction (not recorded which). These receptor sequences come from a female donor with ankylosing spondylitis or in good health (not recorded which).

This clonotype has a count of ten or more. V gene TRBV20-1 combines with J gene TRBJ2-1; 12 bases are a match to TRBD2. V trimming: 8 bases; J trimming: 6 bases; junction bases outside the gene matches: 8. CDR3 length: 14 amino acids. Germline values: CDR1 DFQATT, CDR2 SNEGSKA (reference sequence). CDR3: CSTETSGGFNEQFF. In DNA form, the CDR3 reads TGCAGTACCGAGACTAGCGGGGGATTCAATGAGCAGTTCTTC.

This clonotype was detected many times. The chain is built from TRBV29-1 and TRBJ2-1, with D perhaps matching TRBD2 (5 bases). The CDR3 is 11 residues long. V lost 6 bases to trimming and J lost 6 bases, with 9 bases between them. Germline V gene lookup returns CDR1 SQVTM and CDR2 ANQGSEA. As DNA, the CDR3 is TGCAGCGTCAGGACTGTCAATGAGCAGTTCTTC. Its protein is CSVRTVNEQFF.

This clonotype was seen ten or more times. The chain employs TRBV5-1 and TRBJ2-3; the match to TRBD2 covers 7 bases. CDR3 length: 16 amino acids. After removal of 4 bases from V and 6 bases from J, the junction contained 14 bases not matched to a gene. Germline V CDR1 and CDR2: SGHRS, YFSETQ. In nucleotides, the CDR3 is TGCGCCAGCAGCCTTTCTAGCGGTCGCTACTTTGATACGCAGTATTTT. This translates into CASSLSSGRYFDTQYF.

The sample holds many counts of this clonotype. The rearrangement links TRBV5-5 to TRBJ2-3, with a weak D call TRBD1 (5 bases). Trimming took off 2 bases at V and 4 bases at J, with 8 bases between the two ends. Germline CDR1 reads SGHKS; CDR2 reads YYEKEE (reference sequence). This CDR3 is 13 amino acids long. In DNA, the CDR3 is TGTGCCAGCAGCTTCAGGGTTCCAGATACGCAGTATTTT. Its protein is CASSFRVPDTQYF.